The table lists the clone carrying this TCR beta chain with a few counts. In the authors' workflow: The assay estimated nucleated cells by amplifying reference gene primers. Libraries were prepared by immunoSEQ multiplex PCR; TCRdb keeps only in-frame clonotypes and omits some of them. From that table come the V and J calls and clone size; the DNA was used to work out D and trimming. This sample has some 250,000 clones; 88% occur once, and the top ten carry about 0.74%. This sample was included in a study of blood T cell repertoires in COVID-19. Study at large: Sites across the United States, Italy and Spain contributed samples from acute and convalescent COVID-19. The analysed material was cDNA or gDNA that came from T cells, B-cell-depleted T cells, or PBMCs.

Sequencing used peripheral blood. The sequence was obtained from a woman aged 25-40 years with acute or convalescent COVID-19.

CDR3 bases: TGTGCCAGTAGTGAAATTTCTAGCGGGAGGGCCTACGAGCAGTACTTC. This sequence encodes CASSEISSGRAYEQYF. The chain links TRBV19 to TRBJ2-7, with 12 bases fitting TRBD2. The CDR3 sequence is 16 residues long. CDR1 and CDR2 from the germline V gene are LNHDA and SQIVND (reference sequence). J lost 2 bases, V lost 5 bases, and 7 bases had no gene match.